The 25 T cell receptor beta chains given below trace back to one sample, sequenced in a study of T cell repertoires in cytomegalovirus infection. TCRdb reanalysed the reads using MiXCR and keeps one entry per CDR3 protein. The sample carries some 160,000 distinct CDR3 sequences, roughly 18% recorded once. Sample: CD8+ T cells from PBMCs. The receptors here all came from a human donor in good health (CMV status not recorded). Some clones in this sample may be carry-over from other donors' samples.

This clonotype turned up a few times. The genes are TRBV25-1 and TRBJ1-5, with D possibly matching TRBD1 (5 bases). This CDR3 has 13 amino acids. Germline V gene data show CDR1 as MGHDK and CDR2 as SYGVNS. The ends were cut back, 7 bases at V and 4 bases at J, with 11 bases in the middle. The CDR3 reads CASMGGGNQPQHF. The CDR3 DNA sequence: TGTGCCAGCATGGGGGGGGGAAATCAGCCCCAGCATTTT.

This clonotype has only a few counts. The genes are TRBV7-8 and TRBJ1-5; D is ambiguous. The CDR3 spans 13 residues. In germline, CDR1 is SGHVS, CDR2 FQNEAQ. V lost 4 bases and J 7 bases, leaving 11 bases between the germline ends. The CDR3: CASSSVGVQPQHF. DNA of the CDR3: TGTGCCAGCAGCTCTGTTGGGGTGCAGCCCCAGCATTTT.

This clonotype was detected only a few times. This rearrangement joins TRBV12-3 or TRBV12-4 to TRBJ1-3; D is uncertain. This CDR3 comprises 15 residues. Trimming took off 6 bases at V and 1 base at J, with 13 bases between the two ends. The CDR3 DNA is TGTGCCAGCAGCCCCCTGGATGCTTCTGGAAACACCATATATTTT. It is translated as CASSPLDASGNTIYF.

The chain links TRBV7-6 to TRBJ2-7; 7 bases line up with TRBD1. CDR1 is SGHVS, CDR2 FNYEAQ, per germline. Trimming removed 1 base from V and 3 bases from J; junction bases left unmatched: 6. This CDR3 spans 15 amino acids. The CDR3 DNA reads TGTGCCAGCAGCTTAGGACAGGGAGAATACTACGAGCAGTACTTC. Translated: CASSLGQGEYYEQYF.

The chain carries TRBV6-5 and TRBJ2-7, with a weak D call TRBD1 (5 bases). Germline assignment: CDR1 MNHEY and CDR2 SVGAGI. Trimming took 5 bases from V and 1 from J, leaving 15 bases between them. This CDR3 spans 15 amino acids. The CDR3 sequence is CASSPIRVGSYEQYF. The CDR3 region has the DNA TGTGCCAGCAGTCCAATCAGGGTAGGATCCTACGAGCAGTACTTC.

This clonotype was recorded a few times. The genes are TRBV28 and TRBJ1-2, with TRBD1 identical over 7 bases. This CDR3 contains 17 residues. V lost 1 base to trimming and J lost 6 bases; unmatched junction nucleotides: 14. From germline, CDR1 is MDHEN and CDR2 SYDVKM. As DNA, the CDR3 is TGTGCCAGCAGTTTATTCGCCGGAGGGGGCGGGTCCCATGGCTACACCTTC. This encodes CASSLFAGGGGSHGYTF.

This clonotype appeared a few times. The CDR3 spells CASRYRGLPDETQYF. CDR3 in DNA: TGTGCCAGCAGATACAGGGGGCTCCCCGATGAGACCCAGTACTTC. The J gene is TRBJ2-5, the V gene TRBV28; 9 bases agree with TRBD1. The J segment lost 5 bases and the V segment lost 6 bases, leaving 10 bases of the junction unmatched. Germline-derived CDR1 and CDR2 are MDHEN and SYDVKM. The CDR3 is 15 residues long.

The CDR3 DNA reads TGCGCCAGCAGCCAACGGTTAGCGGGACCCTACGAGCAGTACTTC. This codes for CASSQRLAGPYEQYF. This chain uses TRBV4-1 with TRBJ2-7, with 8 bases aligning to TRBD2. There are 15 residues in the CDR3. Losses at the gene ends were 2 bases for V and 2 bases for J; bases not matched to a gene: 5. Per the germline V gene, CDR1 is MGHRA and CDR2 is YSYEKL.

This clonotype was observed a few times. The chain links TRBV12-3 or TRBV12-4 to TRBJ2-5; 7 bases are shared with TRBD2. CDR3 size: 14 residues. V gave up 5 bases and J gave up 6 bases; unmatched junction bases: 9. Written as DNA, the CDR3 is TGTGCCAGCAGTCCTCGGGAGGCCCGAAAGACCCAGTACTTC. Encoded protein: CASSPREARKTQYF.

This clonotype has only a few counts. The chain has TRBV20-1 and TRBJ2-3; D may correspond to TRBD1 or TRBD2 (5 bases each). The CDR3 has 13 residues. The V and J ends lost 0 bases and 3 bases respectively, with 7 bases between them. The germline gives CDR1 DFQATT, CDR2 SNEGSKA (reference sequence). CDR3: CSARERGTDTQYF. The CDR3 nucleotides are TGCAGTGCTAGAGAGAGGGGTACAGATACGCAGTATTTT.

The chain recombines TRBV7-8 with TRBJ1-2, with TRBD1 as a possible D gene (5 bases). Germline-derived CDR1 and CDR2 are SGHVS and FQNEAQ. The CDR3 spans 13 residues. Trimming left V 5 bases short and J 6 bases short, with 13 bases between. CDR3 protein: CASSPGGGNGYTF. In nucleotides, the CDR3 is TGTGCCAGCAGCCCGGGGGGGGGTAATGGCTACACCTTC.

The chain has TRBV4-2 and TRBJ1-1; D is perhaps TRBD1 (5 bases). The CDR3 sequence is 14 residues long. Trimming cost V 1 base and J 1 base, with 7 bases left between them. The germline V gene encodes CDR1 LGHNA and CDR2 YNFKEQ. CDR3 region: CASSQGQRNTEAFF. CDR3 bases: TGTGCCAGCAGCCAAGGACAGCGGAACACTGAAGCTTTCTTT.

In this sample, this clonotype turned up a few times. In DNA form, the CDR3 reads TGTGCCAGCAGCTTAGGGCCCGACAATGAGCAGTTCTTC. Its translation: CASSLGPDNEQFF. This chain joins TRBV11-1 and TRBJ2-1; no reliable D call. Germline V gene sequence: CDR1 SGHAT, CDR2 FQDESV (reference sequence). The CDR3 sequence is 13 residues long. Between the trimmed V and J ends, which lost 1 base and 5 bases, there was a span of 6 bases.

This chain uses TRBV7-9 with TRBJ2-5; 10 bases map to TRBD2. CDR3 length equals 16 residues. Germline loops: CDR1 SEHNR, CDR2 FQNEAQ (reference sequence). The V segment lost 6 bases and the J segment 7 bases; nucleotides outside the gene matches: 14. CDR3 region: CASSGTTSGHTGTQYF. In DNA form, the CDR3 reads TGTGCCAGCAGTGGTACGACTAGCGGGCACACAGGGACCCAGTACTTC.

The chain carries TRBV6-5 and TRBJ2-1, with a tentative D call TRBD1 (5 bases). Germline CDR1 is MNHEY and CDR2 is SVGAGI. V shed 4 bases and J shed 5 bases, with 12 bases lying between them. The CDR3 consists of 14 residues. CDR3 sequence reads: CASSLQGLHNEQFF. DNA of the CDR3: TGTGCCAGCAGTTTGCAGGGCTTACACAATGAGCAGTTCTTC.

This clonotype was counted between two and nine times. CDR3 loop: CASSSIAGQGLRSPLHF. CDR3 nucleotides: TGTGCCAGCAGCTCAATAGCCGGACAGGGCTTGAGATCACCCCTCCACTTT. The gene calls are TRBV5-6 and TRBJ1-6; 8 bases fit TRBD1. J was trimmed by 10 bases and V by 3 bases; bases with no gene match: 15. This CDR3 is 17 amino acids long. Germline assignment: CDR1 SGHDT and CDR2 YYEEEE.

The chain recombines TRBV6-2 or TRBV6-3 with TRBJ1-1, with D unresolved. The CDR3 covers 12 residues. Trimming took off 8 bases at V and 5 bases at J, with 12 bases between the two ends. Germline CDR1 MNHEY, CDR2 SVGEGT. The CDR3 spells CASRRRATEAFF. The DNA of the CDR3 is TGTGCCAGCCGTCGTAGGGCGACTGAAGCTTTCTTT.

The V call is TRBV7-9, the J call TRBJ1-1; no definite D call. This CDR3 comprises 11 residues. Trimming cost V 5 bases and J 8 bases, with 9 bases left between them. Per germline, CDR1 SEHNR and CDR2 FQNEAQ (reference sequence). The DNA of the CDR3 is TGTGCCAGCAGCGCCGGGGTGGAAGCTTTCTTT. Translated, it gives CASSAGVEAFF.

This chain links TRBV11-3 with TRBJ1-5, with 7 bases matching TRBD1. Looked up from germline, CDR1 is SGHNT and CDR2 is YENEEA. Germline trimming cut 4 bases from V and 0 bases from J; bases unmatched to any gene: 18. This CDR3 has 20 residues. The CDR3 is CASSSPPLGGGHYSNQPQHF. In nucleotides, the CDR3 is TGTGCCAGCAGCTCCCCCCCCCTCGGAGGGGGCCATTATAGCAATCAGCCCCAGCATTTT.

This chain uses TRBV7-3 with TRBJ2-1; 8 bases line up with TRBD2. Germline loops: CDR1 SGHTA, CDR2 FQGTGA. CDR3 length equals 14 residues. With 4 bases clipped from V and 5 bases from J, the junction kept 4 bases outside the gene matches. This CDR3 reads CASSYGLADNEQFF. For the CDR3, the DNA is TGTGCCAGCAGCTATGGACTAGCCGACAATGAGCAGTTCTTC.

The V gene is TRBV29-1, the J gene TRBJ1-4, with unresolved D. Germline V lookup: CDR1 SQVTM, CDR2 ANQGSEA. There are 11 residues in the CDR3. Trimming stripped 5 bases from V and 7 bases from J, with 8 bases between. This CDR3 reads CSVPTGEKLFF. CDR3 in DNA: TGCAGCGTTCCGACTGGTGAAAAACTGTTTTTT.

J is TRBJ2-3 and V is TRBV28; D unresolved. This CDR3 contains 13 residues. Trimming stripped 6 bases from V and 6 bases from J, with 13 bases between. Per the germline V gene, CDR1 is MDHEN and CDR2 is SYDVKM. The CDR3, as DNA: TGTGCCAGCAGGCTGGACCTACGGGATACGCAGTATTTT. Amino acids: CASRLDLRDTQYF.

This clonotype turned up a few times. This rearrangement joins TRBV29-1 to TRBJ2-1, with D possibly being TRBD1 or TRBD2 (6 bases each). This CDR3 is built from 16 residues. Trimming cost V 1 base and J 0 bases, with 13 bases left between them. Germline values: CDR1 SQVTM, CDR2 ANQGSEA. This CDR3 is CSVEGRGPSSYNEQFF. DNA for the CDR3: TGCAGCGTTGAAGGCCGGGGGCCCTCCTCCTACAATGAGCAGTTCTTC.

There are a few counts of this clonotype. This chain links TRBV6-2 or TRBV6-3 with TRBJ2-1; D unclear. The CDR3 spans 13 residues. The V and J ends lost 6 bases and 9 bases respectively, with 15 bases between them. The germline gives CDR1 MNHEY, CDR2 SVGEGT. The CDR3: CASRPPWWLEQFF. CDR3 nucleotide sequence: TGTGCCAGCAGACCGCCTTGGTGGCTTGAGCAGTTCTTC.

This clonotype has just a few counts. The genes are TRBV7-8 and TRBJ1-1; TRBD1 is a possible D gene (5 bases). Germline V CDR1 and CDR2: SGHVS, FQNEAQ. The length of the CDR3 is 15 residues. V lost 0 bases to trimming and J lost 5 bases, with 13 bases between them. This CDR3 reads CASSLAGRGWTEAFF. The DNA of the CDR3 is TGTGCCAGCAGCTTAGCGGGCCGGGGGTGGACTGAAGCTTTCTTT.